This TCR beta chain was sequenced in a study of blood T cell repertoires in COVID-19. Generated by immunoSEQ multiplex PCR, the TCRdb table keeps only in-frame clones and is missing some. The repertoire holds 210,000 or so clones, roughly 87% seen once, with about an eighth in the top ten. J was trimmed by 5 bases and V by 4 bases; bases with no gene match: 6. Germline V CDR1 and CDR2: MNHEY, SVGAGI. The CDR3 totals 14 residues. The sequenced sample was peripheral blood. This TCR derives from a woman under 30 who had recovered from COVID-19. The chain recombines TRBV6-5 with TRBJ2-7; 9 bases match TRBD1. The CDR3 nucleotides read TGTGCCAGCAGTTGGCTGGGACAGGGAAACGAGCAGTACTTC. Amino acid sequence: CASSWLGQGNEQYF.